The 9 T cell receptor beta chains in this list originate from one sample, sequenced in a study of beta chain features in type 1 diabetes. Every isolated RNA sample was fully reverse transcribed, so sequencing captured expressed TCRB transcripts. Sequencing used immunoSEQ multiplex PCR; TCRdb keeps in-frame clones, though not all of them. The sample includes 140,000 or so clones, 9.2% of them seen just once. Sequenced sample: central memory CD4+ T cells from blood. These receptors originate from a man aged 18 to 29 in good health.

V usage is TRBV13 and J usage is TRBJ1-2; 7 bases map to TRBD1. Germline lookup yields CDR1 PRHDT and CDR2 FYEKMQ (reference sequence). V lost 1 base to trimming and J lost 7 bases; unmatched junction nucleotides: 15. This CDR3 contains 17 residues. CDR3 protein: CASSLARGQISRSGYTF. Here the CDR3 DNA reads TGTGCCAGCAGCTTAGCGAGGGGGCAAATCTCGCGGAGTGGCTACACCTTC. The variable domain in full, with the rest retrieved from reference TRBV13 and TRBJ1-2, is AAGVIQSPRHLIKEKRETATLKCYPIPRHDTVYWYQQGPGQDPQFLISFYEKMQSDKGSIPDRFSAQQFSDYHSELNMSSLELGDSALYFCASSLARGQISRSGYTFGSGTRLTVV.

This clone appeared a few times. This chain joins TRBV7-2 and TRBJ1-5; 9 bases fit TRBD1. CDR1 SGHTA and CDR2 FQGNSA come from the germline V gene. V dropped 5 bases and J dropped 1; count of bases not matched to a gene: 3. The CDR3 covers 15 residues. For the CDR3, the DNA is TGTGCCAGCAGCCGGGGACAGGGCAGCAATCAGCCCCAGCATTTT. Its protein product is CASSRGQGSNQPQHF.

This clone was counted many times. The chain links TRBV5-1 to TRBJ1-1; 12 bases line up with TRBD1. Germline V gene sequence: CDR1 SGHRS, CDR2 YFSETQ. This CDR3 is built from 15 residues. V was clipped by 2 bases and J by 5 bases; unmatched bases: 4. This CDR3 is CASSFAGQGATEAFF. The CDR3 bases are TGCGCCAGCAGCTTTGCGGGACAGGGGGCTACTGAAGCTTTCTTT.

This clone was seen a few times. This chain uses TRBV14 with TRBJ1-1, with D uncertain. The V gene's germline CDR1 is SGHDN and CDR2 FVKESK. Trimming removed 4 bases at V and 4 bases at J, with 10 bases between. The CDR3 totals 13 residues. CDR3: CASSLGRTTEAFF. In nucleotides, the CDR3 is TGTGCCAGCAGCCTCGGGAGGACCACTGAAGCTTTCTTT.

This sequence joins TRBV11-2 and TRBJ2-7; D gene ambiguous. This CDR3 is 14 amino acids long. The germline CDR1 and CDR2 sequences are SGHAT and FQNNGV. Trimming cost V 2 bases and J 2 bases, with 10 bases left between them. The CDR3 region is CASSLLSSPYEQYF. The CDR3 nucleotides read TGTGCCAGCAGCTTATTGTCCAGTCCCTACGAGCAGTACTTC.

This clone has at least ten counts. V is TRBV6-6 and J is TRBJ1-1; D is possibly TRBD1 (5 bases). Germline V gives CDR1 MNHNY, CDR2 SVGAGI (reference sequence). V was trimmed by 4 bases and J by 7 bases, leaving 7 bases between them. The CDR3 totals 11 residues. Here the CDR3 DNA reads TGTGCCAGCAGTTTGGACATTGAAGCTTTCTTT. It encodes CASSLDIEAFF.

V and J are TRBV7-3 and TRBJ2-7; 8 nucleotides line up with TRBD2. This CDR3 has 15 residues. The V and J ends lost 2 bases and 0 bases, in that order; junction bases with no gene match: 3. CDR1 SGHTA and CDR2 FQGTGA come from the germline V gene. CDR3 residues: CASSLGGGSSYEQYF. The DNA of the CDR3 is TGTGCCAGCAGCTTAGGCGGGGGGAGCTCCTACGAGCAGTACTTC. Using reference TRBV7-3 and TRBJ2-7 for the parts outside the CDR3, the full variable domain is GAGVSQTPSNKVTEKGKYVELRCDPISGHTALYWYRQSLGQGPEFLIYFQGTGAADDSGLPNDRFFAVRPEGSVSTLKIQRTERGDSAVYLCASSLGGGSSYEQYFGPGTRLTVT.

Only a few counts were recorded for this clone. The chain uses TRBV10-2 and TRBJ2-2; 7 bases map to TRBD2. This CDR3 contains 16 residues. After removal of 6 bases from V and 1 base from J, the junction contained 8 bases not matched to a gene. CDR1 is WSHSY and CDR2 is SAAADI in the germline V gene. The CDR3 nucleotides read TGCGCCAGCAGAATCCCTAGCGGTGGGAACACCGGGGAGCTGTTTTTT. It is translated as CASRIPSGGNTGELFF.

This clone showed up just a few times. J is TRBJ1-5 and V is TRBV2, with TRBD1 matching 10 bases. This CDR3 comprises 15 residues. Germline V gives CDR1 SNHLY, CDR2 FYNNEI. Unmatched junction bases numbered 9, after V lost 7 bases and J lost 6 bases. The CDR3 DNA follows: TGTGCCAGCATCAGCAGACAGGGGGCGGGTCAGCCCCAGCATTTT. As protein: CASISRQGAGQPQHF.